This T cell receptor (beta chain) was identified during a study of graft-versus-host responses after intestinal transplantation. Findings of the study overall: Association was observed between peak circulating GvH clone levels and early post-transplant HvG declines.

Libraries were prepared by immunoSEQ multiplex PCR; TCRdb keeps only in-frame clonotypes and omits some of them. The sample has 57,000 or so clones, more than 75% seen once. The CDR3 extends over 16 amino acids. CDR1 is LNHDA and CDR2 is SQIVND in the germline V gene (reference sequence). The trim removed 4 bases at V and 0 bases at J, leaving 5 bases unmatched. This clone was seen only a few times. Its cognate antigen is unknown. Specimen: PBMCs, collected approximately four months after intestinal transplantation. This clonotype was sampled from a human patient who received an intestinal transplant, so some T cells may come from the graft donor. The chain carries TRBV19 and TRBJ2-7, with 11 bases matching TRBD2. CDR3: CASSTVAGGSSYEQYF. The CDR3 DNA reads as TGTGCCAGTAGTACAGTAGCGGGAGGGAGCTCCTACGAGCAGTACTTC.